This T cell receptor beta chain was identified in a study of glioma-infiltrating T cells after dendritic cell vaccination. The overall study: Dendritic cells derived from monocytes and pulsed with autologous tumor lysate formed the vaccine.

V was shortened by 10 bases and J by 0 bases, with 10 bases between the two germline ends. The CDR3 is made up of 13 amino acids. In germline, CDR1 is KGHSH, CDR2 LQKENI. Clones were sequenced by immunoSEQ multiplex PCR, and TCRdb holds only the in-frame ones, with some missing. The sample consists of more than 30,000 clones, 90% to 95% of them appearing once. Material: blood, obtained before dendritic cell vaccination. This clonotype originated in a human donor with glioblastoma. This chain joins TRBV18 and TRBJ1-5, with no clear D. This CDR3 is CATTVNSNQPQHF. In DNA form, the CDR3 reads TGTGCCACCACAGTGAATAGCAATCAGCCCCAGCATTTT.